This T cell receptor (beta chain) stems from a study of blood T cell repertoires in COVID-19. About the study: Acute and convalescent COVID-19 samples came from the United States, Italy and Spain. Sample material is recorded as cDNA or gDNA derived from T cells, B-cell-depleted T cells, or PBMCs.

Methods used by the authors: Reference gene primer amplification yielded estimated nucleated cell counts. The assay was immunoSEQ multiplex PCR, and TCRdb's table has in-frame clones only and misses some. V and J calls and clone size are given by that table; D and trimming were obtained from the DNA. Of about 150,000 clones in the sample, about four fifths were seen once. In germline, CDR1 is SGHNT, CDR2 YENEEA. The CDR3 has 15 residues. Trimming at V came to 5 bases and at J to 5 bases, leaving 9 bases not matched to a gene. The sample taken for sequencing was peripheral blood. The genes are TRBV11-3 and TRBJ1-1; TRBD1 matches at 9 bases. This clonotype originated in a man in his 70s who had recovered from COVID-19. The CDR3 coding sequence is TGTGCCAGCAGCACCGGACAGGGGACGGATACTGAAGCTTTCTTT. This gives the protein CASSTGQGTDTEAFF.